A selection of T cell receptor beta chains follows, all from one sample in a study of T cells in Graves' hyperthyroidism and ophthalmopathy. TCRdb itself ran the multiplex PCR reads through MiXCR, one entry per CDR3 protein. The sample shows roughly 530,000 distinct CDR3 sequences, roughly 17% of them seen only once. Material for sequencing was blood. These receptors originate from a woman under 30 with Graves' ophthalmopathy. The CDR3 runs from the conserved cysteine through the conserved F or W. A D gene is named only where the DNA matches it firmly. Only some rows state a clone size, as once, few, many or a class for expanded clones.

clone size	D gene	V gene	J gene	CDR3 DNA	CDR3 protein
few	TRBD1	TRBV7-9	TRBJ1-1	TGTGCCAGCAGCTCAAACCGGGACAGGGGTCGCACTGAAGCTTTCTTT	CASSSNRDRGRTEAFF
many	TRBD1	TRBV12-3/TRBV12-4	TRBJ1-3	TGTGCCAGCAGTTTGGGCAGGGGGCCTTCTGGAAACACCATATATTTT	CASSLGRGPSGNTIYF
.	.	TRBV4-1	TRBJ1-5	TGCGCCAGCAGCCAAGAGTGGACGAGGACGGGGGATAGCAATCAGCCCCAGCATTTT	CASSQEWTRTGDSNQPQHF
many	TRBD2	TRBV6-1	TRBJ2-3	TGTGCCAGCAGTGGGGGTTGGACTAGCGGCCAAACAGATACGCAGTATTTT	CASSGGWTSGQTDTQYF
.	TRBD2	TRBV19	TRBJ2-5	TGTGCCAGTAAGGAGACTAGCGGGTTCCAAGAGACCCAGTACTTC	CASKETSGFQETQYF
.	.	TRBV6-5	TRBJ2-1	TGTGCCAGCAGTTACACCGGGGATGAGCAGTTCTTC	CASSYTGDEQFF
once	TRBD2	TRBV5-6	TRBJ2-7	TGTGCCAGCAGCCAACCGGGCGGGACTAGCGGGCCCGAGCAGTACTTC	CASSQPGGTSGPEQYF
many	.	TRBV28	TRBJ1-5	TGTGCCAGCAGTCCCCGAACCCCCCCTAATCAGCCCCAGCATTTT	CASSPRTPPNQPQHF
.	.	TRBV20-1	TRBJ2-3	TGCAGTGCCCCCCCCCGGGCGGGGACAAATTACCTCACAGATACGCAGTATTTT	CSAPPRAGTNYLTDTQYF
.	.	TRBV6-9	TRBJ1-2	TGTGCCAGCAGTTATTGGGCAGCCGGACTCCACTATGGCTACACCTTC	CASSYWAAGLHYGYTF
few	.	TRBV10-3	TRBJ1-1	TGTGCCATCAGTGAATCTGGCCCCAACACTGAAGCTTTCTTT	CAISESGPNTEAFF
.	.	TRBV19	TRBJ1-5	TGTGCCAGTAGTCGAGGGGGTCCTCAGCCCCAGCATTTT	CASSRGGPQPQHF
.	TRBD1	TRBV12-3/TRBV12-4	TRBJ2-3	TGTGCCAGCAGTTGGGGACAGGGGGCGCACACAGATACGCAGTATTTT	CASSWGQGAHTDTQYF
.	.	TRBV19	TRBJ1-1	TGTGCCAGTAGTACCTACTCCTATGAAGCTTTCTTT	CASSTYSYEAFF
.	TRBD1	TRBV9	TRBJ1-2	TGTGCCAGCAGCGTAGAGGGACAGATCTATGGCTACACCTTC	CASSVEGQIYGYTF
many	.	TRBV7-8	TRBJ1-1	TGTGCCAGCAGCTTAGAGCCCACCCCAGCTTTCTTT	CASSLEPTPAFF
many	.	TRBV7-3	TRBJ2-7	TGTGCCAGCAGCTTAACGAGGACTTACGAGCAGTACTTC	CASSLTRTYEQYF
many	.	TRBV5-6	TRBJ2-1	TGTGCCAGCAGCTCCGGCTACAATGAGCAGTTCTTC	CASSSGYNEQFF
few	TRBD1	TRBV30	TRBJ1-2	TGTGCCTGGAGTTCCGGGACAGGGGAGGTCTACACCTTC	CAWSSGTGEVYTF
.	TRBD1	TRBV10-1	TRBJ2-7	TGCGCCAGCAGAGCGGACAGGGATATAATTTCCTACGAGCAGTACTTC	CASRADRDIISYEQYF
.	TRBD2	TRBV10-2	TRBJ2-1	TGCGCCAGCAGTGATGTACTAGCGGGTGGCAATGAGCAGTTCTTC	CASSDVLAGGNEQFF
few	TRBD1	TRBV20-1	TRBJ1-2	TGCAGTGCTGGAACAAGAGACAGGGGATGGAACTATGGCTACACCTTC	CSAGTRDRGWNYGYTF
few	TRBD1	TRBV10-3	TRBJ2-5	TGTGCCATCAGTGAGCCCGGGACAGCCAGGGAGACCCAGTACTTC	CAISEPGTARETQYF
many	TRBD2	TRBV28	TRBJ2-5	TGTGCCAGCAGTCCCCAGACTAGCGAAGAGACCCAGTACTTC	CASSPQTSEETQYF
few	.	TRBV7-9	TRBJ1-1	TGTGCCAGCAGCTCCGGGAAGGGGGGGATTTTTTTTAACACTGAAGCTTTCTTT	CASSSGKGGIFFNTEAFF
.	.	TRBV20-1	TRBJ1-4	TGCAGTGCCGAAAGTGGACAGACGAGTTTGGAAAAACTGTTTTTT	CSAESGQTSLEKLFF
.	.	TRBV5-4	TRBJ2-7	TGTGCCAGCAGCTTGGGGTTCACGGGGGAGCAGTACTTC	CASSLGFTGEQYF
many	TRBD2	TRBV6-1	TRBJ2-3	TGTGCCAGCAGTGAACTAGCGGGGACCCCGAGCACAGATACGCAGTATTTT	CASSELAGTPSTDTQYF
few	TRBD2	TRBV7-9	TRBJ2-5	TGTGCCAGCAGCTTATTGGGACTAGGTCAAGAGACCCAGTACTTC	CASSLLGLGQETQYF
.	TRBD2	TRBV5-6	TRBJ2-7	TGTGCCAGCAGCCCGGGACTAGGAGTTTACGAGCAGTACTTC	CASSPGLGVYEQYF
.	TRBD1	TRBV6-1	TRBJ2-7	TGTGCCAGCAGCACAGGGGCAGGAGAGTACTTC	CASSTGAGEYF
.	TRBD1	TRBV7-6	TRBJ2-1	TGTGCCAGCAGCAGGGGGACAGGCAACAATGAGCAGTTCTTC	CASSRGTGNNEQFF
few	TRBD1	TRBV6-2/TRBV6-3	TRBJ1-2	TGTGCCAGCCACTTGGGACAGGGGGATGGCTACACCTTC	CASHLGQGDGYTF
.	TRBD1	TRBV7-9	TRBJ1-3	TGTGCCAGCAGCCTAAGGACAGGGGCGCTGAACTCTGGAAACACCACATATTTT	CASSLRTGALNSGNTTYF
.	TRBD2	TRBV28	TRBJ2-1	TGTGCCAGCAGTTTACAGGGACTAGCGGGAGTACATGAGCAGTTCTTC	CASSLQGLAGVHEQFF
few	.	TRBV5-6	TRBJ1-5	TGTGCCAGCAGCCTGGGGAGGGAGTATCAGCCCCAGCATTTT	CASSLGREYQPQHF
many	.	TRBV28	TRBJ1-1	TGTGCCAGCAGTTTTGGTGTGCTGAGGAACACTGAAGCTTTCTTT	CASSFGVLRNTEAFF
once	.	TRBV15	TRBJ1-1	TGTGCCACCAGCGTCATGTCGACTGAAGCTTTCTTT	CATSVMSTEAFF
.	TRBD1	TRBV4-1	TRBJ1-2	TGTGCCAGCAGCCAAGGCCCTAGCGGGACAGGGGGCTTCTATGGCTACACCTTC	CASSQGPSGTGGFYGYTF
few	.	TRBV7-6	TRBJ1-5	TGTGCCAGCAGCTTAGGCTGGGGCAATCAGCCCCAGCATTTT	CASSLGWGNQPQHF
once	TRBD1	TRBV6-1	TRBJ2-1	TGTGCCAGCACCCCGCTCGGGACAGGGGTTCCAAATGAGCAGTTCTTC	CASTPLGTGVPNEQFF
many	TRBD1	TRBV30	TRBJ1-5	TGTGCCTGGAGTCCCCCGGACAGGGGCAAGCAGCCCCAGCATTTT	CAWSPPDRGKQPQHF
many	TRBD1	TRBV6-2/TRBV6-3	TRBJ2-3	TGTGCCAGCAGTCCCCCAGGGGGCGCGGGCACAGATACGCAGTATTTT	CASSPPGGAGTDTQYF
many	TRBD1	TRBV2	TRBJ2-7	TGTGCCAGCAGTGCCCGACAGGGGGCCTACGAGCAGTACTTC	CASSARQGAYEQYF
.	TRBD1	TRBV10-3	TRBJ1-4	TGTGCCATCAGGAGACAGGGGGCAGAAAAACTGTTTTTT	CAIRRQGAEKLFF